This entry describes one T cell receptor (beta chain). The antigen is not known. This specimen belongs to a study of cytomegalovirus exposure and HLA in healthy donors. The V gene lost 0 bases and the J gene lost 6 bases, with 12 bases spanning the gap. CDR3 length: 14 residues. The germline CDR1 and CDR2 sequences are MNHEY and SMNVEV (reference sequence). Vbeta (60) and Jbeta (13) primers were used in the PCR. Measured with immunoSEQ multiplex PCR; TCRdb has only the in-frame clones, and not every one. The sample lists fewer than 130,000 clones, 75% to 80% occurring once. Study-wide findings and caveats: Sequencing likely generated an artifact that appeared as a cluster of highly shared sequence variants.

This receptor was taken from a woman in her thirties in good health and CMV-seronegative. Sequencing was done on a sample of PBMCs. The chain recombines TRBV27 with TRBJ2-7; TRBD2 might be the D (5 bases). CDR3 sequence: CASSLSQGEGEQYF. For the CDR3, the DNA is TGTGCCAGCAGTTTATCCCAAGGAGAGGGCGAGCAGTACTTC.